Presented here are 27 T cell receptor beta chains from one specimen sequenced in a study of T-cell reconstitution after alpha-beta-depleted transplantation in children. Unique molecular identifiers were built into the TCRbeta library. TCRdb re-called the PCR reads with MiXCR, one entry per CDR3 protein. This sample has 500,000 to 750,000 distinct CDR3 sequences; over 20% occur once, and the top ten carry 36%. The sequenced sample was PBMCs, obtained before TCRalphabeta/CD19-depleted stem cell transplant. Receptors were obtained from a boy under two years old with Wiskott-Aldrich syndrome, due to receive a stem cell transplant.

This rearrangement joins TRBV18 to TRBJ2-7; D not resolved. CDR1 is KGHSH and CDR2 is LQKENI in the germline V gene. There are 15 residues in the CDR3. Trimming pared 3 bases from V and 2 bases from J, leaving 14 bases between. This CDR3 is CASSPLKSSTYEQYF. The CDR3 DNA is TGTGCCAGCTCACCCCTTAAGTCATCAACCTACGAGCAGTACTTC.

V is TRBV10-3 and J is TRBJ2-7; a weak D match, TRBD2 (5 bases). The ends were cut back, 3 bases at V and 0 bases at J, with 9 bases in the middle. CDR3 size: 14 residues. CDR1 ENHRY and CDR2 SYGVKD come from the germline V gene. The CDR3 loop is CAISDGDVSYEQYF. CDR3 DNA sequence: TGTGCCATCAGTGACGGGGATGTCTCCTACGAGCAGTACTTC.

This clonotype was picked up a small number of times. V and J are TRBV20-1 and TRBJ1-5; D might be TRBD1 (6 bases). CDR3 length: 15 amino acids. V lost 5 bases to trimming and J lost 4 bases, with 18 bases between them. Germline V CDR1 and CDR2: DFQATT, SNEGSKA (reference sequence). Here the CDR3 reads CSARPDSRINQPQHF. The CDR3 region has the DNA TGCAGTGCTCGTCCGGACAGTCGCATTAATCAGCCCCAGCATTTT.

This clonotype has just a few counts. The chain uses TRBV5-6 and TRBJ2-1; D is ambiguous. The V and J ends lost 2 bases and 0 bases respectively, with 12 bases between them. The germline V gene encodes CDR1 SGHDT and CDR2 YYEEEE. CDR3 length: 16 residues. Written as DNA, the CDR3 is TGTGCCAGCAGCTTCGGATTAGCTCTCTCCTACAATGAGCAGTTCTTC. As protein: CASSFGLALSYNEQFF. Full variable domain (rest looked up from reference TRBV5-6 and TRBJ2-1): DAGVTQSPTHLIKTRGQQVTLRCSPKSGHDTVSWYQQALGQGPQFIFQYYEEEERQRGNFPDRFSGHQFPNYSSELNVNALLLGDSALYLCASSFGLALSYNEQFFGPGTRLTVL.

The chain joins TRBV5-6 to TRBJ2-1; 9 nucleotides agree with TRBD2. The V segment lost 2 bases and the J segment 3 bases; nucleotides outside the gene matches: 6. The CDR3 contains 16 residues. CDR1 and CDR2 (germline): SGHDT, YYEEEE. CDR3 protein: CASSFRLAENYNEQFF. The DNA for the CDR3 is TGTGCCAGCAGCTTCCGACTAGCGGAGAACTACAATGAGCAGTTCTTC.

Concerning this clonotype: Germline is not matched at one junction end, which may reflect a read error. The V and J genes are TRBV11-2 and TRBJ2-1; 10 bases map to TRBD2. Germline values: CDR1 SGHAT, CDR2 FQNNGV. This CDR3 is built from 18 residues. The CDR3 loop reads CASSLVGTSVSSYNDQFF. CDR3 sequence (DNA): TGTGCCAGCAGCTTAGTCGGGACTAGCGTTAGCTCCTACAATGACCAGTTCTTC.

This clonotype was counted only a few times. The rearrangement joins TRBV5-1 to TRBJ1-2; D is ambiguous. The V end was cut by 1 base, the J end by 9 bases, with 7 bases between. CDR3 length: 11 residues. Germline V gives CDR1 SGHRS, CDR2 YFSETQ. DNA for the CDR3: TGCGCCAGCAGCTTGATAGGGAGCTACACCTTC. Its protein is CASSLIGSYTF.

This clonotype occurred a few times. The gene calls are TRBV6-1 and TRBJ1-2; tentative D call: TRBD1 (6 bases). Trimming removed 4 bases from V and 13 bases from J, with 19 bases in between. The CDR3 sequence is 13 residues long. Germline V gives CDR1 MNHNS, CDR2 SASEGT. For the CDR3, the DNA is TGTGCCAGCAGTGGTCCGACAGGACCCTATTGCACCTTC. Amino acid sequence: CASSGPTGPYCTF.

This clonotype was seen a few times. The chain carries TRBV5-1 and TRBJ2-3; the match to TRBD2 covers 14 bases. V trimming: 4 bases; J trimming: 2 bases; junction bases outside the gene matches: 6. The CDR3 runs 17 residues. CDR1 and CDR2 from the germline V gene are SGHRS and YFSETQ. CDR3 protein: CASSPRGLAGVTDTQYF. The CDR3 DNA is TGCGCCAGCAGCCCCAGGGGACTAGCGGGAGTCACAGATACGCAGTATTTT.

The chain recombines TRBV5-1 with TRBJ1-2; no reliable D call. This CDR3 has 12 residues. CDR1 is SGHRS and CDR2 is YFSETQ in the germline V gene. Trimming cost V 2 bases and J 4 bases, with 6 bases left between them. The CDR3 nucleotides are TGCGCCAGCAGCTTAGAGAGCTATGGCTACACCTTC. Its translation: CASSLESYGYTF. Full variable domain (rest looked up from reference TRBV5-1 and TRBJ1-2): KAGVTQTPRYLIKTRGQQVTLSCSPISGHRSVSWYQQTPGQGLQFLFEYFSETQRNKGNFPGRFSGRQFSNSRSEMNVSTLELGDSALYLCASSLESYGYTFGSGTRLTVV.

V is TRBV11-2 and J is TRBJ2-5; 11 bases align to TRBD2. The CDR3 sequence is 15 residues long. Germline lookup yields CDR1 SGHAT and CDR2 FQNNGV. The V segment lost 2 bases and the J segment 3 bases; nucleotides outside the gene matches: 2. CDR3 coding DNA: TGTGCCAGCAGCTTATGGGGACTAGCGGAAGAGACCCAGTACTTC. Amino acid sequence: CASSLWGLAEETQYF.

This clonotype was seen a handful of times. The chain uses TRBV10-3 and TRBJ2-3; 10 bases are shared with TRBD1. The CDR3 consists of 14 residues. Germline V gives CDR1 ENHRY, CDR2 SYGVKD. V was clipped by 2 bases and J by 4 bases; unmatched bases: 0. CDR3 in DNA: TGTGCCATCAGTGAGGGACAGGGGGCAGATACGCAGTATTTT. Encoded protein: CAISEGQGADTQYF.

This chain connects TRBV12-3 or TRBV12-4 to TRBJ2-5; D gene ambiguous. V was cut by 7 bases and J by 2 bases, with 11 bases left in between. The CDR3 is made up of 13 amino acids. The CDR3: CASIFWRQETQYF. The CDR3 DNA is TGTGCCAGCATTTTCTGGCGGCAAGAGACCCAGTACTTC.

This chain connects TRBV5-1 to TRBJ2-1, with TRBD1 as a possible D gene (6 bases). This CDR3 region has 15 residues. Germline V gene data show CDR1 as SGHRS and CDR2 as YFSETQ. V was clipped by 0 bases and J by 1 base, with 8 bases between them. The CDR3 loop reads CASSLEGESYNEQFF. The CDR3 DNA reads as TGCGCCAGCAGCTTGGAGGGGGAGTCCTACAATGAGCAGTTCTTC.

A few counts support this clonotype. J is TRBJ1-5 and V is TRBV6-1, with D unresolved. The CDR3 is 16 amino acids. The V gene's germline CDR1 is MNHNS and CDR2 SASEGT. Trimming took off 5 bases at V and 6 bases at J, with 20 bases between the two ends. Written as DNA, the CDR3 is TGTGCCAGCAGTCAAAGCGAAGAGGCCTTCGGTCAGCCCCAGCATTTT. It encodes CASSQSEEAFGQPQHF.

The genes are TRBV29-1 and TRBJ2-7, with TRBD2 matching 9 bases. The V gene's germline CDR1 is SQVTM and CDR2 ANQGSEA. V lost 5 bases, J lost 3 bases, and 5 bases stayed unmatched. The CDR3 is 13 amino acids. In DNA form, the CDR3 reads TGCAGCGTTTCGTTAGCGGGAGACTACGAGCAGTACTTC. Translation: CSVSLAGDYEQYF.

The rearrangement links TRBV5-6 to TRBJ2-7; 7 bases are a match to TRBD1. V lost 4 bases and J lost 5; bases outside the gene matches: 6. The CDR3 runs 13 residues. Germline lookup yields CDR1 SGHDT and CDR2 YYEEEE. The CDR3 DNA reads TGTGCCAGCAGCCGACAGGGATCCCACGAGCAGTACTTC. As protein: CASSRQGSHEQYF. Variable domain in full (rest from reference TRBV5-6 and TRBJ2-7): DAGVTQSPTHLIKTRGQQVTLRCSPKSGHDTVSWYQQALGQGPQFIFQYYEEEERQRGNFPDRFSGHQFPNYSSELNVNALLLGDSALYLCASSRQGSHEQYFGPGTRLTVT.

The chain couples TRBV20-1 to TRBJ2-7; no reliable D call. V dropped 1 base and J dropped 3 bases, with 10 bases sitting between them. The CDR3 sequence is 13 residues long. Germline V gives CDR1 DFQATT, CDR2 SNEGSKA (reference sequence). The CDR3 protein is CSARGVKFYEQYF. The CDR3 DNA reads TGCAGTGCTAGAGGTGTCAAATTCTACGAGCAGTACTTC.

The rearrangement links TRBV7-2 to TRBJ2-1; weak D call: TRBD2 (5 bases). V was shortened by 5 bases and J by 5 bases, with 13 bases between the two germline ends. Germline CDR1 and CDR2: SGHTA and FQGNSA. The CDR3 consists of 14 residues. CDR3 amino acids: CASSPRTFHNEQFF. The CDR3 coding sequence is TGTGCCAGCAGCCCGAGGACTTTCCACAATGAGCAGTTCTTC. The whole variable domain, filled in from reference TRBV7-2 and TRBJ2-1, reads GAGVSQSPSNKVTEKGKDVELRCDPISGHTALYWYRQSLGQGLEFLIYFQGNSAPDKSGLPSDRFSAERTGGSVSTLTIQRTQQEDSAVYLCASSPRTFHNEQFFGPGTRLTVL.

V and J are TRBV20-1 and TRBJ2-3; 13 bases fit TRBD2. The germline V gene encodes CDR1 DFQATT and CDR2 SNEGSKA (reference sequence). After removal of 5 bases from V and 5 bases from J, the junction contained 13 bases not matched to a gene. There are 17 residues in the CDR3. The CDR3 is CSAHRIRLAGGGDTQYF. In nucleotides, the CDR3 is TGCAGTGCTCACCGTATCAGACTAGCGGGAGGTGGAGATACGCAGTATTTT.

This sequence joins TRBV28 and TRBJ2-5, with a tentative D call TRBD2 (7 bases). Germline V gene lookup returns CDR1 MDHEN and CDR2 SYDVKM. The CDR3 extends over 15 amino acids. V was pared by 6 bases and J by 4 bases, with 18 bases between. CDR3 in DNA: TGTGCCAGCAGCCCCCCGGCGGGGGCGGGAGAGACCCAGTACTTC. Its protein is CASSPPAGAGETQYF.

The chain recombines TRBV6-5 with TRBJ1-2; unclear D gene. CDR1 MNHEY and CDR2 SVGAGI come from the germline V gene. Trimming stripped 2 bases from V and 6 bases from J, with 13 bases between. The CDR3 extends over 14 amino acids. The CDR3 spells CASSYGLYENGYTF. CDR3 DNA: TGTGCCAGCAGTTACGGACTCTATGAGAATGGCTACACCTTC.

The genes are TRBV28 and TRBJ2-1; 10 bases are a match to TRBD2. V lost 4 bases, J lost 1 base, and 4 bases stayed unmatched. Germline values: CDR1 MDHEN, CDR2 SYDVKM. The CDR3 runs to 16 residues. The CDR3: CASSSASGSSYNEQFF. CDR3 sequence (DNA): TGTGCCAGCAGTTCGGCTAGCGGGAGTTCCTACAATGAGCAGTTCTTC. Drawing the rest from reference TRBV28 and TRBJ2-1, the complete variable domain is DVKVTQSSRYLVKRTGEKVFLECVQDMDHENMFWYRQDPGLGLRLIYFSYDVKMKEKGDIPEGYSVSREKKERFSLILESASTNQTSMYLCASSSASGSSYNEQFFGPGTRLTVL.

The genes are TRBV2 and TRBJ2-1; no definite D call. This CDR3 is built from 12 residues. V lost 1 base to trimming and J lost 10 bases, with 8 bases between them. Germline V gives CDR1 SNHLY, CDR2 FYNNEI. The DNA for the CDR3 is TGTGCCAGCAGTGAAGTTAGGTTAGAGCAGTTCTTC. Translation gives CASSEVRLEQFF.

This clonotype appeared a few times. The chain uses TRBV12-3 or TRBV12-4 and TRBJ1-4, with D tentatively TRBD1 (5 bases). Trimming pared 2 bases from V and 5 bases from J, leaving 9 bases between. The length of the CDR3 is 14 residues. CDR3 bases: TGTGCCAGCAGTTTAATTTCAGGGAATGAAAAACTGTTTTTT. Residues: CASSLISGNEKLFF.

This chain links TRBV5-1 with TRBJ2-1; 7 bases are a match to TRBD1. The CDR3 extends over 16 amino acids. Germline V CDR1 and CDR2: SGHRS, YFSETQ. V lost 3 bases, J lost 3 bases, and 9 bases stayed unmatched. The CDR3 loop is CASSWRQGPLYNEQFF. CDR3 bases: TGCGCCAGCAGCTGGAGACAGGGTCCCCTCTACAATGAGCAGTTCTTC.

This clonotype was observed a few times. The genes are TRBV5-1 and TRBJ2-3, with D perhaps matching TRBD2 (5 bases). The ends were cut back, 0 bases at V and 2 bases at J, with 19 bases in the middle. Per germline, CDR1 SGHRS and CDR2 YFSETQ. CDR3 length: 18 residues. The CDR3 DNA follows: TGCGCCAGCAGCTTGGTGGTCGGGATTGTTGCTTCCACAGATACGCAGTATTTT. It specifies CASSLVVGIVASTDTQYF.